In its sample, the clone carrying this T cell receptor (beta chain) was seen many times. Per germline, CDR1 LGHNA and CDR2 YNFKEQ. The CDR3 spans 17 residues. J lost 5 bases, V lost 1 base, and 13 bases had no gene match. This sample was included in a study of T cells after yellow fever vaccination. Using its own MiXCR run on the 5' RACE reads, TCRdb lists one record per CDR3 protein. There are some 300,000 distinct CDR3 sequences in the sample; 8.7% occur only once, and about 3% lies in the top ten. Sequencing used CD4+ T cells sorted from PBMCs, obtained 5 days after the yellow fever booster vaccination. This sequence originates from a man aged 18 to 30 who received the YFV17D yellow fever vaccine. This chain connects TRBV4-2 to TRBJ2-5; TRBD1 aligns across 7 bases. The CDR3 DNA reads TGTGCCAGCAGCCAAGTGGGGGACAGCTCTTCAAGGGAGACCCAGTACTTC. Translated: CASSQVGDSSSRETQYF.